Listed here are 3 T cell receptor beta chains from one sample, sequenced in a study of identical twins. TCRdb ran MiXCR on the 5' RACE reads and lists one entry per CDR3 protein. Found here are roughly 490,000 distinct CDR3 sequences, roughly 13% of them singletons; the top ten hold about 0.97%. This sample was also put to use in a study of yellow fever vaccine responses in identical twins.

Sequencing used CD4+ T cells sorted from blood. The receptors stem from a young woman in good health.

This rearrangement joins TRBV2 to TRBJ2-1, with D perhaps given as TRBD1 or TRBD2 (5 bases each). V lost 7 bases, J lost 6 bases, and 16 bases lay in between. Germline assignment: CDR1 SNHLY and CDR2 FYNNEI. The CDR3 covers 14 residues. The CDR3 reads CASMTGTPPNEQFF. CDR3 bases: TGTGCCAGCATGACCGGGACCCCACCCAATGAGCAGTTCTTC.

The V call is TRBV25-1, the J call TRBJ1-2; 7 bases map to TRBD1. Germline values: CDR1 MGHDK, CDR2 SYGVNS. J was trimmed by 14 bases and V by 5 bases; bases with no gene match: 11. This CDR3 region has 12 residues. The CDR3, as DNA: TGTGCCAGCAGTCTCAGGAGCGGGGGACAGACCTTC. Protein sequence: CASSLRSGGQTF.

This clonotype was found once. This chain uses TRBV5-1 with TRBJ2-7, with unresolved D. V was clipped by 4 bases and J by 6 bases, with 20 bases between them. The CDR3 consists of 15 residues. Looked up from germline, CDR1 is SGHRS and CDR2 is YFSETQ. CDR3: CASSERWGTVGEQYF. CDR3 bases: TGCGCCAGCAGCGAGAGGTGGGGTACTGTGGGCGAGCAGTACTTC.